This is a list of T cell receptor beta chains from one sample in a study of blood T cell repertoires in COVID-19. Sequenced by immunoSEQ multiplex PCR; TCRdb stores in-frame clones only, minus some. The repertoire has under 300,000 clones, roughly 91% of them found once; the top ten carry roughly 2%. Source material: PBMCs or T cells enriched from blood (not recorded which). These receptors all come from a woman aged 55-70 years in a cohort exposed to, infected with or recovered from COVID-19 (not recorded which). The CDR3 runs from the conserved cysteine through the conserved F or W. D genes are given only for firm matches. The size field is filled for only some rows; it gives once, few, many or a size class.

j_call: TRBJ2-7
v_call: TRBV5-1
d_call: TRBD1
clone_size: NA
cdr3_aa: CASNPDRGSYEQYF
cdr3_nt: TGCGCCAGCAACCCGGACAGGGGATCCTACGAGCAGTACTTC

j_call: TRBJ2-3
v_call: TRBV6-5
d_call: NA
clone_size: few
cdr3_aa: CASSYTWGLTDTQYF
cdr3_nt: TGTGCCAGCAGTTACACCTGGGGGCTCACAGATACGCAGTATTTT

j_call: TRBJ2-1
v_call: TRBV4-2
d_call: TRBD2
clone_size: NA
cdr3_aa: CASSQEAGSTSGGNEQFF
cdr3_nt: TGTGCCAGCAGCCAAGAAGCGGGGTCGACTAGCGGGGGTAATGAGCAGTTCTTC

j_call: TRBJ2-7
v_call: TRBV20-1
d_call: NA
clone_size: NA
cdr3_aa: CSASKGGASYEQYF
cdr3_nt: TGCAGTGCTAGTAAGGGCGGGGCCTCCTACGAGCAGTACTTC

j_call: TRBJ1-3
v_call: TRBV29-1
d_call: NA
clone_size: few
cdr3_aa: CSASTAGNTIYF
cdr3_nt: TGCAGCGCATCGACAGCCGGAAACACCATATATTTT

j_call: TRBJ1-5
v_call: TRBV27
d_call: TRBD1
clone_size: few
cdr3_aa: CASSPRTGGDQPQHF
cdr3_nt: TGTGCCAGCAGTCCCCGGACAGGGGGCGATCAGCCCCAGCATTTT

j_call: TRBJ2-1
v_call: TRBV11-2
d_call: NA
clone_size: NA
cdr3_aa: CASSLGRDEQFF
cdr3_nt: TGTGCCAGCAGCTTAGGCCGGGATGAGCAGTTCTTC

j_call: TRBJ1-4
v_call: TRBV7-9
d_call: TRBD1
clone_size: once
cdr3_aa: CASSFNRGVNEKLFF
cdr3_nt: TGTGCCAGCAGCTTTAACAGGGGGGTTAATGAAAAACTGTTTTTT

j_call: TRBJ2-7
v_call: TRBV4-3
d_call: TRBD1
clone_size: NA
cdr3_aa: CASSQDLFEEQGAYEQYF
cdr3_nt: TGCGCCAGCAGCCAAGATCTGTTTGAGGAACAGGGGGCCTACGAGCAGTACTTC

j_call: TRBJ2-7
v_call: TRBV19
d_call: NA
clone_size: NA
cdr3_aa: CASSIGTPSEQYF
cdr3_nt: TGTGCCAGTAGTATCGGGACACCGTCCGAGCAGTACTTC

j_call: TRBJ1-6
v_call: TRBV5-1
d_call: TRBD1
clone_size: NA
cdr3_aa: CASSLGQGDSPLHF
cdr3_nt: TGCGCCAGCAGCTTGGGACAGGGGGATTCACCCCTCCACTTT

j_call: TRBJ1-6
v_call: TRBV27
d_call: TRBD1
clone_size: NA
cdr3_aa: CASSLWTGMGNSPLHF
cdr3_nt: TGTGCCAGCAGTTTATGGACAGGGATGGGTAATTCACCCCTCCACTTT

j_call: TRBJ1-1
v_call: TRBV25-1
d_call: NA
clone_size: few
cdr3_aa: CASRTFYPPEAFF
cdr3_nt: TGTGCCAGCAGGACATTCTACCCTCCTGAAGCTTTCTTT

j_call: TRBJ2-3
v_call: TRBV7-9
d_call: TRBD2
clone_size: NA
cdr3_aa: CASSRTVAGVGADTQYF
cdr3_nt: TGTGCCAGCAGCCGGACAGTAGCGGGAGTCGGGGCAGATACGCAGTATTTT

j_call: TRBJ1-5
v_call: TRBV5-1
d_call: NA
clone_size: NA
cdr3_aa: CASSLEGLSNQPQHF
cdr3_nt: TGCGCCAGCAGCTTGGAGGGACTCAGCAATCAGCCCCAGCATTTT

j_call: TRBJ2-5
v_call: TRBV6-2/TRBV6-3
d_call: TRBD1
clone_size: once
cdr3_aa: CASSTGVMYQETQYF
cdr3_nt: TGTGCCAGCAGTACAGGGGTGATGTACCAAGAGACCCAGTACTTC

j_call: TRBJ2-5
v_call: TRBV28
d_call: NA
clone_size: NA
cdr3_aa: CASSPPEGPETQYF
cdr3_nt: TGTGCCAGCAGTCCCCCGGAGGGCCCAGAGACCCAGTACTTC

j_call: TRBJ1-6
v_call: TRBV6-6
d_call: TRBD1
clone_size: NA
cdr3_aa: CASSYLGQGAISPLHF
cdr3_nt: TGTGCCAGCAGTTACCTAGGACAGGGGGCAATTTCACCCCTCCACTTT

j_call: TRBJ1-5
v_call: TRBV6-5
d_call: NA
clone_size: NA
cdr3_aa: CASSYRSAGQPQHF
cdr3_nt: TGTGCCAGCAGTTACAGGAGTGCCGGTCAGCCCCAGCATTTT

j_call: TRBJ2-1
v_call: TRBV6-5
d_call: TRBD1
clone_size: NA
cdr3_aa: CASTRTGYNEQFF
cdr3_nt: TGTGCCAGCACCAGGACAGGGTACAATGAGCAGTTCTTC

j_call: TRBJ2-7
v_call: TRBV28
d_call: NA
clone_size: NA
cdr3_aa: CASSPPGPRSSYEQYF
cdr3_nt: TGTGCCAGCAGTCCCCCAGGGCCTAGGAGCTCCTACGAGCAGTACTTC

j_call: TRBJ2-5
v_call: TRBV5-4
d_call: NA
clone_size: NA
cdr3_aa: CASSFQGLAITKETQYF
cdr3_nt: TGTGCCAGCAGCTTCCAGGGCCTAGCGATAACCAAAGAGACCCAGTACTTC

j_call: TRBJ2-5
v_call: TRBV24-1
d_call: NA
clone_size: NA
cdr3_aa: CATSDLGGLQETQYF
cdr3_nt: TGTGCCACCAGTGATTTGGGTGGGCTTCAAGAGACCCAGTACTTC

j_call: TRBJ2-7
v_call: TRBV2
d_call: NA
clone_size: NA
cdr3_aa: CASNVLAGGGEQYF
cdr3_nt: TGTGCCAGCAACGTCCTGGCGGGCGGTGGCGAGCAGTACTTC

j_call: TRBJ2-1
v_call: TRBV5-4
d_call: NA
clone_size: NA
cdr3_aa: CASSLKYPGGDEQFF
cdr3_nt: TGTGCCAGCAGTTTGAAGTACCCGGGGGGCGATGAGCAGTTCTTC

j_call: TRBJ2-6
v_call: TRBV5-8
d_call: TRBD1
clone_size: NA
cdr3_aa: CASSGNRGSGANVLTF
cdr3_nt: TGTGCCAGCAGCGGGAACAGGGGCTCTGGGGCCAACGTCCTGACTTTC

j_call: TRBJ2-1
v_call: TRBV5-6
d_call: NA
clone_size: NA
cdr3_aa: CASSRSAPADYNEQFF
cdr3_nt: TGTGCCAGCAGCCGGTCGGCCCCGGCGGACTACAATGAGCAGTTCTTC

j_call: TRBJ2-7
v_call: TRBV5-6
d_call: TRBD1
clone_size: NA
cdr3_aa: CASSHWDRSYEQYF
cdr3_nt: TGTGCCAGCAGCCACTGGGACAGATCCTACGAGCAGTACTTC

j_call: TRBJ2-2
v_call: TRBV2
d_call: TRBD2
clone_size: NA
cdr3_aa: CASSLTSGRGSGELFF
cdr3_nt: TGTGCCAGCAGTCTGACTAGCGGGAGGGGTTCCGGGGAGCTGTTTTTT

j_call: TRBJ2-7
v_call: TRBV6-1
d_call: NA
clone_size: once
cdr3_aa: CASSESGVPPYEQYF
cdr3_nt: TGTGCCAGCAGTGAATCGGGGGTTCCACCCTACGAGCAGTACTTC

j_call: TRBJ1-5
v_call: TRBV19
d_call: TRBD1
clone_size: NA
cdr3_aa: CASSIEGPGQGNQPQHF
cdr3_nt: TGTGCCAGTAGTATAGAAGGCCCGGGACAGGGGAATCAGCCCCAGCATTTT

j_call: TRBJ1-3
v_call: TRBV11-2
d_call: TRBD1
clone_size: NA
cdr3_aa: CASSLTGGFGNTIYF
cdr3_nt: TGTGCCAGCAGCTTAACAGGGGGCTTCGGAAACACCATATATTTT

j_call: TRBJ1-3
v_call: TRBV9
d_call: NA
clone_size: NA
cdr3_aa: CASSAGDRISGNTIYF
cdr3_nt: TGTGCCAGCAGCGCCGGCGACAGGATCTCTGGAAACACCATATATTTT

j_call: TRBJ1-1
v_call: TRBV7-8
d_call: NA
clone_size: NA
cdr3_aa: CASSLGFGGAAAFF
cdr3_nt: TGTGCCAGCAGCTTAGGTTTCGGGGGAGCCGCGGCTTTCTTT

j_call: TRBJ1-4
v_call: TRBV7-9
d_call: NA
clone_size: NA
cdr3_aa: CASSLRSPSTNEKLFF
cdr3_nt: TGTGCCAGCAGCTTACGGTCTCCTTCAACTAATGAAAAACTGTTTTTT

j_call: TRBJ2-7
v_call: TRBV5-1
d_call: TRBD2
clone_size: NA
cdr3_aa: CASSTSGVSYEQYF
cdr3_nt: TGCGCCAGCAGTACTAGCGGGGTATCCTACGAGCAGTACTTC

j_call: TRBJ1-5
v_call: TRBV28
d_call: NA
clone_size: NA
cdr3_aa: CASSFPPTGGGKPQHF
cdr3_nt: TGTGCCAGCAGTTTCCCCCCCACTGGCGGTGGCAAGCCCCAGCATTTT

j_call: TRBJ2-2
v_call: TRBV11-1
d_call: NA
clone_size: NA
cdr3_aa: CASSFSAGQTGELFF
cdr3_nt: TGTGCCAGCAGCTTTAGCGCGGGACAGACCGGGGAGCTGTTTTTT

j_call: TRBJ2-5
v_call: TRBV5-1
d_call: TRBD1
clone_size: once
cdr3_aa: CASSSGQVETQYF
cdr3_nt: TGCGCCAGCAGCTCGGGACAGGTGGAGACCCAGTACTTC

j_call: TRBJ1-3
v_call: TRBV5-1
d_call: TRBD1
clone_size: NA
cdr3_aa: CASSPGQGAKGNTIYF
cdr3_nt: TGCGCCAGCAGCCCTGGACAGGGGGCGAAAGGAAACACCATATATTTT

j_call: TRBJ2-7
v_call: TRBV2
d_call: TRBD2
clone_size: once
cdr3_aa: CASSPGTSGSYEQYF
cdr3_nt: TGTGCCAGCAGTCCCGGGACTAGCGGGTCTTACGAGCAGTACTTC

j_call: TRBJ2-7
v_call: TRBV10-3
d_call: NA
clone_size: NA
cdr3_aa: CAIRLPSSYEQYF
cdr3_nt: TGTGCCATCAGACTTCCGAGCTCCTACGAGCAGTACTTC

j_call: TRBJ1-4
v_call: TRBV3-1/TRBV3-2
d_call: TRBD1
clone_size: once
cdr3_aa: CASSQAMTGSGEKLFF
cdr3_nt: TGTGCCAGCAGCCAGGCTATGACAGGGTCGGGTGAAAAACTGTTTTTT

j_call: TRBJ1-5
v_call: TRBV3-1/TRBV3-2
d_call: TRBD1
clone_size: NA
cdr3_aa: CASSQSLTGRNQPQHF
cdr3_nt: TGTGCCAGCAGCCAATCGCTGACAGGGCGCAATCAGCCCCAGCATTTT

j_call: TRBJ2-7
v_call: TRBV5-1
d_call: TRBD2
clone_size: NA
cdr3_aa: CASSEPGLAGNPNF
cdr3_nt: TGCGCCAGCAGCGAGCCGGGACTAGCGGGAAATCCCAACTTC

j_call: TRBJ2-1
v_call: TRBV28
d_call: NA
clone_size: NA
cdr3_aa: CASSRGGSYNEQFF
cdr3_nt: TGTGCCAGCAGTCGAGGGGGCTCCTACAATGAGCAGTTCTTC

j_call: TRBJ2-3
v_call: TRBV5-5
d_call: NA
clone_size: few
cdr3_aa: CASSQARDSADTQYF
cdr3_nt: TGTGCCAGCAGCCAGGCCCGGGACTCGGCAGATACGCAGTATTTT

j_call: TRBJ2-1
v_call: TRBV2
d_call: TRBD2
clone_size: NA
cdr3_aa: CASILGTSGRAQFF
cdr3_nt: TGTGCCAGCATTCTCGGGACTAGCGGGAGGGCGCAGTTCTTC

j_call: TRBJ1-3
v_call: TRBV3-1/TRBV3-2
d_call: NA
clone_size: once
cdr3_aa: CASSQVGGNTIYF
cdr3_nt: TGTGCCAGCAGCCAAGTCGGTGGAAACACCATATATTTT

j_call: TRBJ2-1
v_call: TRBV11-3
d_call: TRBD2
clone_size: NA
cdr3_aa: CASRPSGTSGINEQFF
cdr3_nt: TGTGCCAGCAGACCCTCCGGGACTAGCGGGATAAATGAGCAGTTCTTC

j_call: TRBJ1-2
v_call: TRBV5-1
d_call: NA
clone_size: NA
cdr3_aa: CASSQKDSVYGYTF
cdr3_nt: TGCGCCAGCAGCCAAAAGGACAGCGTCTATGGCTACACCTTC

j_call: TRBJ2-5
v_call: TRBV28
d_call: NA
clone_size: NA
cdr3_aa: CASSLYLGYQETQYF
cdr3_nt: TGTGCCAGCAGTTTATATCTCGGGTACCAAGAGACCCAGTACTTC